This T cell receptor (beta chain) is drawn from a study of T cells in Graves' hyperthyroidism and ophthalmopathy. The V end was cut by 0 bases, the J end by 3 bases, with 3 bases between. The CDR3 length is 13 residues. Germline-derived CDR1 and CDR2 are SGHRS and YFSETQ. The investigators amplified TCR beta CDR3 regions from RNA transcripts. The HTBI set primed first-round TCR CDR3 RT-PCR. MiXCR, run by TCRdb on the multiplex PCR reads, gives a single entry per CDR3 protein. The table has about 340,000 distinct CDR3 sequences, approximately 22% seen once; the top ten hold around half. The TCR originated in a woman in her 50s with Graves' hyperthyroidism. The sample consisted of blood. The chain employs TRBV5-1 and TRBJ2-2; D is ambiguous. CDR3: CASSLDDTGELFF. The CDR3 DNA reads as TGCGCCAGCAGCTTGGATGACACCGGGGAGCTGTTTTTT.